This T cell receptor (beta chain) emerged from a study of T cell responses to AZD1222 COVID-19 vaccine. CDR3 size: 15 residues. The germline V gene encodes CDR1 LNHDA and CDR2 SQIVND (reference sequence). Trimming shortened V by 1 base and J by 0 bases, and 9 bases separated the two germline ends. About this clone itself: As yet, its antigen is unknown.

General observations from the study: Donors were chiefly white British, with a greater number of females, and clonal diversity was perhaps underestimated.

Libraries were prepared by immunoSEQ multiplex PCR; TCRdb keeps only in-frame clonotypes and omits some of them. The sample records tens of thousands of clones, less than 95% being singletons. The V call is TRBV19, the J call TRBJ1-2; D not certain. The material was peripheral blood, obtained 28 days after the second AZD1222 dose. The TCR was taken from an adult who received the AZD1222 COVID-19 vaccine. CDR3 DNA sequence: TGTGCCAGTAGTATAGGTCAGATAGCTAACTATGGCTACACCTTC. It encodes CASSIGQIANYGYTF.